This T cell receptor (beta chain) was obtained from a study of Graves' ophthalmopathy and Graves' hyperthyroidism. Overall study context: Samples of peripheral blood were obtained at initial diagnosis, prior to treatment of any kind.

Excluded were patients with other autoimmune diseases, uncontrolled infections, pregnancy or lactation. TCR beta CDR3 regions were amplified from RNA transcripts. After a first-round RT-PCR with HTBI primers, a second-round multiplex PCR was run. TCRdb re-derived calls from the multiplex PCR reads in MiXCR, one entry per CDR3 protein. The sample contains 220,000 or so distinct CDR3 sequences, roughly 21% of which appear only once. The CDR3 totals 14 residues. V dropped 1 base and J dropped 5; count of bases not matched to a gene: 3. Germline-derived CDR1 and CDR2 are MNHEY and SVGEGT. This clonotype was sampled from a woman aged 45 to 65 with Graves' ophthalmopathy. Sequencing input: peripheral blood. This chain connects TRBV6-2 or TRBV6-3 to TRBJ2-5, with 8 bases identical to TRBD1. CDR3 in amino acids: CASSYYGQGETQYF. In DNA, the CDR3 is TGTGCCAGCAGTTACTACGGACAGGGTGAGACCCAGTACTTC.